This is a list of T cell receptor beta chains from one sample in a study of blood T cell repertoires in COVID-19. TCRdb keeps only in-frame clones here, not all; method: immunoSEQ multiplex PCR. The sample yields 200,000 to 250,000 clones, around nine tenths seen once. Sequencing was performed on peripheral blood. These receptor sequences come from an older woman with acute or convalescent COVID-19. Both conserved end residues are part of each CDR3. D genes are given only for firm matches. A clone size is listed for some rows: how often the clone was seen (once, few, many), or a class if it is expanded.

v_gene	abundance	j_gene	len	d_gene	CDR3nt	CDR3aa
TRBV10-2	.	TRBJ2-5	16	TRBD1	TGCGCCAGCATGGGACAGTTAAGGTCGTTAATAGAGACCCAGTACTTC	CASMGQLRSLIETQYF
TRBV7-8	.	TRBJ1-5	19	TRBD1	TGTGCCAGCAGCCTCGGTAGTACCGGGACAGGGGAGGGCAATCAGCCCCAGCATTTT	CASSLGSTGTGEGNQPQHF
TRBV19	.	TRBJ2-1	14	.	TGTGCCAGTAGTAGGGAGTACGCCTACAATGAGCAGTTCTTC	CASSREYAYNEQFF
TRBV9	.	TRBJ2-7	14	TRBD2	TGTGCCAGCAGCGTAGAAACGGGGGGGTTCGAGCAGTACTTC	CASSVETGGFEQYF
TRBV10-3	.	TRBJ2-3	17	TRBD2	TGTGCCATCAGTGGAAAAGGGCTAGCGGAAAGCACAGATACGCAGTATTTT	CAISGKGLAESTDTQYF
TRBV10-2	.	TRBJ2-7	14	.	TGCGCCAGCAGTGAGGGACTTCTATGGGGCGAGCAGTACTTC	CASSEGLLWGEQYF
TRBV27	.	TRBJ2-1	17	TRBD2	TGTGCCAGCAGTTTAAGGGAGCGGGGGGGCCGTTTAGGTGAGCAGTTCTTC	CASSLRERGGRLGEQFF
TRBV28	.	TRBJ2-2	16	TRBD1	TGTGCCAGCAGTTTAACGGGACAGGGGAACACCGGGGAGCTGTTTTTT	CASSLTGQGNTGELFF
TRBV7-8	.	TRBJ1-5	15	TRBD1	TGTGCCAGCAGCTTAGTGGGGGACAGTTTGGGGCCCCAGCATTTT	CASSLVGDSLGPQHF
TRBV3-1/TRBV3-2	.	TRBJ1-2	15	TRBD1	TGTGCCAGCAGCCAAGGGGGCAGGGGGCTTTATGGCTACACCTTC	CASSQGGRGLYGYTF
TRBV5-1	.	TRBJ1-5	15	TRBD1	TGCGCCAGCAGCTTGGGAGGGGGCACCGATCAGCCCCAGCATTTT	CASSLGGGTDQPQHF
TRBV5-1	.	TRBJ1-6	14	.	TGCGCCAGCAGCCTAGGGGACTATAATTCACCCCTCCACTTT	CASSLGDYNSPLHF
TRBV5-1	.	TRBJ1-1	14	TRBD1	TGCGCCAGCAGCTTGTCAGGGGGCGCCACTGAAGCTTTCTTT	CASSLSGGATEAFF
TRBV6-5	once	TRBJ1-6	14	.	TGTGCCAGCAGGCCACGACAGTATAATTCACCCCTCCACTTT	CASRPRQYNSPLHF
TRBV30	.	TRBJ1-6	14	TRBD1	TGTGCCTGGAGGAAGGGACAGGGGAATTCACCCCTCCACTTT	CAWRKGQGNSPLHF
TRBV7-9	.	TRBJ1-4	16	TRBD1	TGTGCCAGCAGCTTAGCGCAAGAGGGGGCGTCCGAAAAACTGTTTTTT	CASSLAQEGASEKLFF
TRBV11-2	.	TRBJ1-2	14	TRBD1	TGTGCCAGCAGCTTTTGGGGACAGGGGAGGGGCTACACCTTC	CASSFWGQGRGYTF
TRBV11-2	.	TRBJ1-4	15	.	TGTGCCAGCAGCCCTCTAGGGGGTATTAATGAAAAACTGTTTTTT	CASSPLGGINEKLFF
TRBV11-2	.	TRBJ2-3	13	.	TGTGCCAGCAGACGGGGGTACACAGATACGCAGTATTTT	CASRRGYTDTQYF
TRBV21-1	.	TRBJ2-3	16	.	TGTGCCAGCACCAACTGGCGGGGCACTAGCACAGATACGCAGTATTTT	CASTNWRGTSTDTQYF
TRBV24-1	.	TRBJ2-7	14	.	TGTGCCACCAGTGATTCGAGAGAGACCTACGAGCAGTACTTC	CATSDSRETYEQYF
TRBV6-5	once	TRBJ2-4	13	TRBD1	TGTGCCAGCAGTCCGACAGGGGAAAACATTCAGTACTTC	CASSPTGENIQYF
TRBV5-8	.	TRBJ2-1	12	.	TGTGCCAGCAGCTTTGGTACAGGGAAGCAGTTCTTC	CASSFGTGKQFF
TRBV6-5	.	TRBJ1-1	14	TRBD1	TGTGCCAGCACCCCCAACCTGGACAGGGCTGAAGCTTTCTTT	CASTPNLDRAEAFF
TRBV19	.	TRBJ1-6	14	TRBD1	TGTGCCAGTAGGACAGGGGGCTATAATTCACCCCTCCACTTT	CASRTGGYNSPLHF